This T cell receptor (beta chain) is drawn from a study of Ad26.COV2.S vaccination and SARS-CoV-2 variants. Background on the study: Sample donor was a member of the COV1001 Ad26.COV2.S trial arm. Into the muscle, Ad26.COV2.S was dosed once or twice, 56 days apart.

J lost 2 bases, V lost 5 bases, and 10 bases had no gene match. CDR1 SGHVS and CDR2 FNYEAQ come from the germline V gene. CDR3 length: 17 residues. Only in-frame clones appear in the TCRdb table, and some are missing; sequencing was by immunoSEQ multiplex PCR. The sample includes about 400,000 clones, around 93% seen only once; the top ten take approximately 1.7%. Treatment here: some 20 received Ad26.COV2.S at low or high dose, single or two shots; five or six received placebo; per-sample allocation not given. Day 63 following the first vaccine or placebo injection was when the samples were taken. Vaccination employed an Ad26 vector expressing the Wuhan-strain SARS-CoV-2 spike.

The chain employs TRBV7-6 and TRBJ2-1; 9 nucleotides line up with TRBD2. This material consisted of peripheral blood, taken in a trial of Ad26.COV2.S vaccine versus placebo. This receptor was taken from a person between 18 and 65 years old who received the Ad26.COV2.S COVID-19 vaccine or a placebo. Written as DNA, the CDR3 is TGTGCCAGCAGCCCACCTATGCAGCGGGGGGCCTACAATGAGCAGTTCTTC. This codes for CASSPPMQRGAYNEQFF.